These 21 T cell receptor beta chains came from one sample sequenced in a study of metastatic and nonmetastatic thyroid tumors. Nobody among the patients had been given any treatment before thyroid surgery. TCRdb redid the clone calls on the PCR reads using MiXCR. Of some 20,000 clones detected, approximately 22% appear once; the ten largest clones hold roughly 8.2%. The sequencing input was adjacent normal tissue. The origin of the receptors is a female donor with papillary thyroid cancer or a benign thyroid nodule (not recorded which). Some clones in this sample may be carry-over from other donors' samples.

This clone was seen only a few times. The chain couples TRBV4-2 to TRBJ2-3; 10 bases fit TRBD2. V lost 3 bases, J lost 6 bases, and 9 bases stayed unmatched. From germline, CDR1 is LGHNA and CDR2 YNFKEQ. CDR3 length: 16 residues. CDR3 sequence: CASSHQAGGPGDTQYF. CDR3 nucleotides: TGTGCCAGCAGCCACCAAGCGGGAGGGCCCGGGGATACGCAGTATTTT.

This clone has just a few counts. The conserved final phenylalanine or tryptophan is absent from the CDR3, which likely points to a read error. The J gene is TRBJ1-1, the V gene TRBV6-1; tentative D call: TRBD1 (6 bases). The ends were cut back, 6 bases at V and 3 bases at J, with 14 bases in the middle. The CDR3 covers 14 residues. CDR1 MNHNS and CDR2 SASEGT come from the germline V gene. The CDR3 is CASRLTGFDTEAFL. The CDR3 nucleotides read TGTGCCAGCAGACTTACAGGGTTCGACACTGAAGCTTTCTTG.

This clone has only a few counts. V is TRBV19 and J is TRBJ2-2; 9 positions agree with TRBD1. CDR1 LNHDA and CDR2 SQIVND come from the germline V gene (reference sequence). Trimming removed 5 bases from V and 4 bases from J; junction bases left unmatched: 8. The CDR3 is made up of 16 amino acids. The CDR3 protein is CASSVIQGAGTGELFF. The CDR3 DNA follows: TGTGCCAGTAGTGTAATACAGGGGGCGGGCACCGGGGAGCTGTTTTTT.

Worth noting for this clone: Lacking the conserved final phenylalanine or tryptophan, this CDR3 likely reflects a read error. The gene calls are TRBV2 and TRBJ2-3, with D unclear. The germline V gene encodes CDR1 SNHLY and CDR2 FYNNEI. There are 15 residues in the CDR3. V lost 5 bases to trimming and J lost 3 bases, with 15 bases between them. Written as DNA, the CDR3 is TGTGCCAGCAGTTTTTCCCCTAGGAGAACAGATACGCAGTATTCT. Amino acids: CASSFSPRRTDTQYS.

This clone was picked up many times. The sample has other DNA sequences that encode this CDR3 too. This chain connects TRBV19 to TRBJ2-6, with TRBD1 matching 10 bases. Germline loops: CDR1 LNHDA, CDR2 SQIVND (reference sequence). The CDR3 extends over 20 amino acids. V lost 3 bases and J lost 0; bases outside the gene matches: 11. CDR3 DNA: TGTGCCAGTAGTATTCAACCCGGGACAGGGGCTAGCTCTGGGGCCAACGTCCTGACTTTC. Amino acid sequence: CASSIQPGTGASSGANVLTF.

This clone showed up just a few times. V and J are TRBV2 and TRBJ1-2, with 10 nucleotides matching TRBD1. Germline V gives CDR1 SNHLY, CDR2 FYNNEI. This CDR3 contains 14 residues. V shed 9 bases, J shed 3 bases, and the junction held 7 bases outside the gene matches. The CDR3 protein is CASYRDRGYYGYTF. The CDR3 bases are TGTGCCAGTTACCGGGACAGGGGTTACTATGGCTACACCTTC.

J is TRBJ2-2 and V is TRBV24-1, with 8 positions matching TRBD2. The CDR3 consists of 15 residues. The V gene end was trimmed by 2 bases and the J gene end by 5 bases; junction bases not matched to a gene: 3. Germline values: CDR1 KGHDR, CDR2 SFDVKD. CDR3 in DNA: TGTGCCACCAGTGATTCGGGGGGGGTAACCGGGGAGCTGTTTTTT. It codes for CATSDSGGVTGELFF.

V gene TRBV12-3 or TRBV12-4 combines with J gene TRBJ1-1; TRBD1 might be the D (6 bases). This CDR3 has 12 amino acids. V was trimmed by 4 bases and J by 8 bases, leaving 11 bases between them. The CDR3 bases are TGTGCCAGCAGTTCTAGCCAGGGGGAAGCTTTCTTT. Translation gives CASSSSQGEAFF.

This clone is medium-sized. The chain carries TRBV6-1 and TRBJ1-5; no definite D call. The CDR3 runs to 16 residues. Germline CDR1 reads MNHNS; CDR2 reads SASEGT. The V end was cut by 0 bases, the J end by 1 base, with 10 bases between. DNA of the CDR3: TGTGCCAGCAGTGAAGCGTTTCTAGGGAGCAATCAGCCCCAGCATTTT. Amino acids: CASSEAFLGSNQPQHF.

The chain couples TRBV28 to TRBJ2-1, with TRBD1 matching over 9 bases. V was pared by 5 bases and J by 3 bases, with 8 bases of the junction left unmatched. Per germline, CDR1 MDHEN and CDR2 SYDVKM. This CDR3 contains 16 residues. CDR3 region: CASSRDRDVLYNEQFF. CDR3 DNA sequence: TGTGCCAGCAGTCGGGACAGGGATGTTCTCTACAATGAGCAGTTCTTC. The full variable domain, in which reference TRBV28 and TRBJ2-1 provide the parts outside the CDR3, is DVKVTQSSRYLVKRTGEKVFLECVQDMDHENMFWYRQDPGLGLRLIYFSYDVKMKEKGDIPEGYSVSREKKERFSLILESASTNQTSMYLCASSRDRDVLYNEQFFGPGTRLTVL.

The CDR3: CASSPRQGPNTEAFF. CDR3 in DNA: TGTGCCAGCAGCCCTCGACAGGGGCCCAACACTGAAGCTTTCTTT. The chain carries TRBV11-2 and TRBJ1-1; 8 bases line up with TRBD1. The V segment lost 5 bases and the J segment 2 bases; nucleotides outside the gene matches: 7. Per germline, CDR1 SGHAT and CDR2 FQNNGV. The CDR3 contains 15 residues. Filled out from reference TRBV11-2 and TRBJ1-1, the complete variable domain reads EAGVAQSPRYKIIEKRQSVAFWCNPISGHATLYWYQQILGQGPKLLIQFQNNGVVDDSQLPKDRFSAERLKGVDSTLKIQPAKLEDSAVYLCASSPRQGPNTEAFFGQGTRLTVV.

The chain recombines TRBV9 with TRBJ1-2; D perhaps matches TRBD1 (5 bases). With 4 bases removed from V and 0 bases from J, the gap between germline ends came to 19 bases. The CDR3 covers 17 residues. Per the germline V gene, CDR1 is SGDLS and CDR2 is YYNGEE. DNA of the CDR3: TGTGCCAGCAGCTCCCCGGGGGGGTGTTCTACTAACTATGGCTACACCTTC. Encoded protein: CASSSPGGCSTNYGYTF. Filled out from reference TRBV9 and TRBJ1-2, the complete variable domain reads DSGVTQTPKHLITATGQRVTLRCSPRSGDLSVYWYQQSLDQGLQFLIQYYNGEERAKGNILERFSAQQFPDLHSELNLSSLELGDSALYFCASSSPGGCSTNYGYTFGSGTRLTVV.

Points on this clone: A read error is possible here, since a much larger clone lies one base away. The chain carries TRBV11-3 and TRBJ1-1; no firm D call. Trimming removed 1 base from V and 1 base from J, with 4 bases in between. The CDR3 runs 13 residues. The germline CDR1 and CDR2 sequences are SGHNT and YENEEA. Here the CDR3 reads CASSLGGNTEAFF. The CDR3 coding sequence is TGTGCCAGCAGCTTAGGGGGGAACACTGAAGCTTTCTTT.

DNA for the CDR3: TGCAGTGCTAGGGGCTTTTCAGATTCACCCCTCCACTTT. Its translation is CSARGFSDSPLHF. The genes are TRBV20-1 and TRBJ1-6; no firm D call. Germline CDR1 is DFQATT and CDR2 is SNEGSKA (reference sequence). Trimming pared 3 bases from V and 8 bases from J, leaving 11 bases between. The CDR3 spans 13 residues.

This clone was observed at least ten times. The CDR3 protein is CASTAGRISTEAFF. For the CDR3, the DNA is TGTGCCAGCACGGCAGGGAGGATTTCCACTGAAGCTTTCTTT. This chain uses TRBV28 with TRBJ1-1, with a possible D match to TRBD1 (5 bases). CDR1 and CDR2 from the germline V gene are MDHEN and SYDVKM. The CDR3 loop spans 14 amino acids. The ends were cut back, 7 bases at V and 4 bases at J, with 16 bases in the middle.

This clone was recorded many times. In nucleotides, the CDR3 is TGCGCCAGCAGCGAGGGAAGGATGGTAGACATTCAGTACTTC. Protein product: CASSEGRMVDIQYF. This sequence joins TRBV10-1 and TRBJ2-4; possibly TRBD2 for D (5 bases). Per the germline V gene, CDR1 is WNHNN and CDR2 is SYGVQD (reference sequence). V dropped 6 bases and J dropped 8 bases, with 17 bases sitting between them. The CDR3 sequence is 14 residues long.

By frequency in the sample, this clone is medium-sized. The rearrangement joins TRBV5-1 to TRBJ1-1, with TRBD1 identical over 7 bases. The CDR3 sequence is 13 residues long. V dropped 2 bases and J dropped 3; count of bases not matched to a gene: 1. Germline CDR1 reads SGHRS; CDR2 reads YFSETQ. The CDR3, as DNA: TGCGCCAGCAGCTTAACAGGGGACACTGAAGCTTTCTTT. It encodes CASSLTGDTEAFF.

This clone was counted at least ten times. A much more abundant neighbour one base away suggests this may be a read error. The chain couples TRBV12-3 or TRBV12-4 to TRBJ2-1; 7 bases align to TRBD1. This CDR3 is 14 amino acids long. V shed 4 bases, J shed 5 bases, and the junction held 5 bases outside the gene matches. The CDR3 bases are TGTGCCAGCAGTTCACCACAGGGGAACAATGAGCAGTTCTTC. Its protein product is CASSSPQGNNEQFF.

The DNA for the CDR3 is TGTGCCAGCAGCCCCGGGACCGGGGAGCTGTTTTTT. It translates to CASSPGTGELFF. The chain recombines TRBV7-9 with TRBJ2-2, with D unresolved. V lost 5 bases to trimming and J lost 5 bases, with 6 bases between them. This CDR3 has 12 residues. Germline CDR1 is SEHNR and CDR2 is FQNEAQ (reference sequence).

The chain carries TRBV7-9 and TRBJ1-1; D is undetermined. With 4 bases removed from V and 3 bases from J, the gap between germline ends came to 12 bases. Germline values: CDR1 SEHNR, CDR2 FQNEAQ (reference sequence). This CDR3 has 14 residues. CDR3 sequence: CASSSAPGYTEAFF. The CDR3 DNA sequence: TGTGCCAGCAGCTCAGCACCGGGGTACACTGAAGCTTTCTTT.

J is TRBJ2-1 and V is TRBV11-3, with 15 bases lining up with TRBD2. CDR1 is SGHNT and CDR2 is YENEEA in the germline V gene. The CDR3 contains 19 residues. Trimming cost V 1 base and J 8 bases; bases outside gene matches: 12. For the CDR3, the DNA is TGTGCCAGCAGCTTAGGGTACCTAAGGACTAGCGGGAGGGGGGATGAGCAGTTCTTC. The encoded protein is CASSLGYLRTSGRGDEQFF.